This T cell receptor beta chain was documented in a study of blood T cell repertoires in COVID-19. Clones were sequenced by immunoSEQ multiplex PCR, and TCRdb holds only the in-frame ones, with some missing. The table shows around 100,000 clones, with around 84% occurring only once. The receptor comes from a man aged 40-50 years with acute or convalescent COVID-19. Material: peripheral blood.

CDR3 sequence: CATSDRRVGNQPQHF. Written as DNA, the CDR3 is TGTGCCACCAGTGATCGGAGGGTCGGCAATCAGCCCCAGCATTTT. The rearrangement links TRBV24-1 to TRBJ1-5; the D is unclear. V was trimmed by 3 bases and J by 2 bases, leaving 10 bases between them. CDR1 and CDR2 from the germline V gene are KGHDR and SFDVKD. CDR3 length equals 15 residues.